Each of the 21 T cell receptor beta chains below was sequenced from the same sample in a study of blood T cells in healthy people across ages. Primed by a sample-barcoded 5' primer and a J-beta primer mix, a second PCR proceeded for 7 to 11 cycles. TCRdb processed the 5' RACE reads anew with MiXCR; each CDR3 protein has one entry. The top ten hold just under 9.5% of the sample, which has over 700,000 distinct CDR3 sequences, 20% to 25% seen once. Another study also made use of these data, one on T cells of mothers and their children.

Sequences were obtained from blood. The receptors were gathered from a boy aged 5 to 17 in good health.

The V call is TRBV12-3 or TRBV12-4, the J call TRBJ2-2; D gene ambiguous. Trimming pared 3 bases from V and 5 bases from J, leaving 7 bases between. The CDR3 is made up of 13 amino acids. CDR3 in amino acids: CASSFGETGELFF. The DNA for the CDR3 is TGTGCCAGCAGTTTTGGAGAAACCGGGGAGCTGTTTTTT.

As regards this clonotype: The junction and the germline gene differ at one end; a read error may be behind it. The V gene is TRBV7-2, the J gene TRBJ2-1; tentatively, D is TRBD2 (5 bases). This CDR3 comprises 15 residues. Germline lookup yields CDR1 SGHTA and CDR2 FQGNSA. The CDR3 DNA reads TGTGCCAGCAGCTTAGTGGCCAGGACTTACAATGAGCGGTTCTTC. Its protein product is CASSLVARTYNERFF.

The V gene is TRBV4-1, the J gene TRBJ2-5; a weak D match, TRBD1 (6 bases). The germline V gene has CDR1 MGHRA and CDR2 YSYEKL. The CDR3 runs to 14 residues. V was clipped by 2 bases and J by 3 bases, with 10 bases between them. CDR3 loop: CASSQPRDKETQYF. DNA for the CDR3: TGCGCCAGCAGCCAACCCCGGGACAAAGAGACCCAGTACTTC.

J is TRBJ2-3 and V is TRBV13, with 7 positions matching TRBD2. This CDR3 comprises 14 residues. In germline, CDR1 is PRHDT, CDR2 FYEKMQ (reference sequence). The J segment lost 3 bases and the V segment lost 11 bases, leaving 11 bases of the junction unmatched. CDR3 in DNA: TGTGCCGCTGCGATGGCGGGGGTTACAGATACGCAGTATTTT. It translates to CAAAMAGVTDTQYF.

CDR3 DNA: TGTGCCAGCAGTTTCTCGAGAGAGCAGTTCTTC. This encodes CASSFSREQFF. J is TRBJ2-1 and V is TRBV12-3 or TRBV12-4; D uncertain. This CDR3 has 11 amino acids. Trimming cost V 3 bases and J 10 bases, with 7 bases left between them.

This chain uses TRBV24-1 with TRBJ1-5; D perhaps matches TRBD1 (5 bases). Trimming shortened V by 5 bases and J by 5 bases, and 9 bases separated the two germline ends. The germline gives CDR1 KGHDR, CDR2 SFDVKD. The CDR3 contains 13 residues. The CDR3 loop is CATSVQADQPQHF. The CDR3 DNA reads as TGTGCCACCAGTGTACAGGCCGATCAGCCCCAGCATTTT.

The chain recombines TRBV7-2 with TRBJ2-3; unclear D gene. With 6 bases removed from V and 9 bases from J, the gap between germline ends came to 13 bases. The CDR3 loop spans 12 amino acids. The germline V gene has CDR1 SGHTA and CDR2 FQGNSA. In DNA form, the CDR3 reads TGTGCCAGCAGTCCCCCTCCAAACACGCAGTATTTT. Amino acid sequence: CASSPPPNTQYF.

The chain couples TRBV7-6 to TRBJ2-1, with 11 bases fitting TRBD2. V lost 5 bases to trimming and J lost 6 bases; unmatched junction nucleotides: 9. Germline V gene lookup returns CDR1 SGHVS and CDR2 FNYEAQ. The CDR3 sequence is 16 residues long. CDR3 sequence reads: CASSLLAGGPGNEQFF. Here the CDR3 DNA reads TGTGCCAGCAGCCTTTTAGCGGGAGGGCCTGGCAATGAGCAGTTCTTC.

In nucleotides, the CDR3 is TGTGCCACCAGCAGGGAGACAGGACAGGGACCCGCCAAACTGTTTTTT. This encodes CATSRETGQGPAKLFF. This chain connects TRBV15 to TRBJ1-4; 8 bases align to TRBD1. CDR1 and CDR2 from the germline V gene are LNHNV and YYDKDF (reference sequence). The CDR3 contains 16 residues. Losses at the gene ends were 3 bases for V and 11 bases for J; bases not matched to a gene: 14.

This clonotype was counted only a few times. The gene calls are TRBV4-3 and TRBJ2-2, with a tentative D call TRBD1 (5 bases). Trimming cost V 2 bases and J 9 bases, with 16 bases left between them. This CDR3 is 15 amino acids long. Germline V gene sequence: CDR1 LGHNA, CDR2 YSLEER. The CDR3, as DNA: TGCGCCAGCAGCCAAACCACACTTCCAGGGAGGGAGCTGTTTTTT. Its translation is CASSQTTLPGRELFF.

For this clonotype: The junction differs from germline at one of its ends, possibly a read error. J is TRBJ2-1 and V is TRBV14; tentatively, D is TRBD2 (5 bases). The DNA end lines up better with TRBJ2-7; the J call may be wrong. Germline CDR1 and CDR2: SGHDN and FVKESK. The CDR3 contains 16 residues. In DNA form, the CDR3 reads TGTGCCAGCAACCAAACTATCGGAGCGGCATGGTACGAGCAGTACTTC. Amino acids: CASNQTIGAAWYEQYF.

This clonotype came up many times. The chain recombines TRBV4-3 with TRBJ1-5; D not certain. The CDR3 extends over 14 amino acids. The V end was cut by 0 bases, the J end by 4 bases, with 7 bases between. Looked up from germline, CDR1 is LGHNA and CDR2 is YSLEER. The CDR3 loop reads CASSQDRGNQPQHF. The CDR3, as DNA: TGCGCCAGCAGCCAAGACCGGGGAAATCAGCCCCAGCATTTT.

This clonotype was picked up a small number of times. The chain is built from TRBV7-2 and TRBJ2-2; 8 bases match TRBD1. The CDR3 runs to 15 residues. Trimming at V came to 1 base and at J to 6 bases, leaving 4 bases not matched to a gene. Germline V gene lookup returns CDR1 SGHTA and CDR2 FQGNSA. The CDR3 DNA reads as TGTGCCAGCAGCTTAGTCAGGGGGCCGGCCGGGGAGCTGTTTTTT. This encodes CASSLVRGPAGELFF.

This clonotype was recorded a few times. The rearrangement links TRBV20-1 to TRBJ2-1, with 7 bases matching TRBD2. This CDR3 has 16 amino acids. J was trimmed by 4 bases and V by 3 bases; bases with no gene match: 12. Germline V gene lookup returns CDR1 DFQATT and CDR2 SNEGSKA (reference sequence). The CDR3 loop is CSASWASGDVYNEQFF. The CDR3 DNA reads as TGCAGTGCTAGTTGGGCTAGCGGTGACGTTTACAATGAGCAGTTCTTC.

The rearrangement links TRBV7-9 to TRBJ2-5, with TRBD1 as a possible D gene (5 bases). The CDR3 loop spans 14 amino acids. V was shortened by 4 bases and J by 4 bases, with 13 bases between the two germline ends. In germline, CDR1 is SEHNR, CDR2 FQNEAQ (reference sequence). The CDR3 spells CASSSGPRVETQYF. CDR3 nucleotide sequence: TGTGCCAGCAGCTCAGGGCCCCGCGTAGAGACCCAGTACTTC. The variable domain in full, completed from reference TRBV7-9 and TRBJ2-5, reads DTGVSQNPRHKITKRGQNVTFRCDPISEHNRLYWYRQTLGQGPEFLTYFQNEAQLEKSRLLSDRFSAERPKGSFSTLEIQRTEQGDSAMYLCASSSGPRVETQYFGPGTRLLVL.

This chain connects TRBV7-9 to TRBJ1-2; the D is unclear. The CDR3 totals 13 residues. Germline V gene data show CDR1 as SEHNR and CDR2 as FQNEAQ (reference sequence). Trimming cost V 6 bases and J 0 bases, with 8 bases left between them. The CDR3 sequence is CASRGGANYGYTF. The CDR3 DNA reads as TGTGCCAGCAGGGGTGGTGCTAACTATGGCTACACCTTC.

This clonotype was seen a few times. The genes are TRBV15 and TRBJ2-5, with a weak D call TRBD2 (6 bases). The germline gives CDR1 LNHNV, CDR2 YYDKDF (reference sequence). Trimming shortened V by 1 base and J by 5 bases, and 23 bases separated the two germline ends. The CDR3 length is 18 residues. CDR3 protein: CATSRAKIRDFLAETQYF. CDR3 in DNA: TGTGCCACCAGCAGAGCTAAAATAAGGGACTTCCTAGCGGAGACCCAGTACTTC.

The chain employs TRBV18 and TRBJ1-1; D gene uncertain. Between the trimmed V and J ends, which lost 2 bases and 11 bases, there was a span of 12 bases. Germline loops: CDR1 KGHSH, CDR2 LQKENI. CDR3 size: 12 residues. The CDR3 loop is CASSPMPPRAFF. The CDR3 DNA reads TGTGCCAGCTCACCAATGCCCCCCCGGGCTTTCTTT. Complete variable domain (other parts from reference TRBV18 and TRBJ1-1): NAGVMQNPRHLVRRRGQEARLRCSPMKGHSHVYWYRQLPEEGLKFMVYLQKENIIDESGMPKERFSAEFPKEGPSILRIQQVVRGDSAAYFCASSPMPPRAFFGQGTRLTVV.

This chain joins TRBV29-1 and TRBJ1-1; perhaps TRBD1 as D (6 bases). CDR3 size: 14 residues. The V gene lost 5 bases and the J gene lost 2 bases, with 15 bases spanning the gap. Germline V gene sequence: CDR1 SQVTM, CDR2 ANQGSEA. CDR3 nucleotide sequence: TGCAGCGTTTTCGGACAGAGAGAAAACACTGAAGCTTTCTTT. Encoded protein: CSVFGQRENTEAFF.

This clonotype was counted between two and nine times. The chain has TRBV18 and TRBJ2-7; the match to TRBD2 covers 10 bases. This CDR3 has 16 amino acids. The trim removed 1 base at V and 4 bases at J, leaving 7 bases unmatched. CDR1 is KGHSH and CDR2 is LQKENI in the germline V gene. CDR3 sequence (DNA): TGTGCCAGCTCACCACTGGCTAGCGGGAGTAGGTACGAGCAGTACTTC. Its protein is CASSPLASGSRYEQYF.

The table lists this clonotype with a few counts. This chain uses TRBV5-1 with TRBJ2-5, with a weak D call TRBD1 (8 bases). TRBJ2-1 matches the DNA end more closely, so the J call is doubtful. Per germline, CDR1 SGHRS and CDR2 YFSETQ. The CDR3 spans 15 residues. CDR3 in amino acids: CASSPLDREGDEQFF. Written as DNA, the CDR3 is TGCGCCAGCAGCCCTTTGGACAGGGAGGGTGATGAGCAGTTCTTC.